This T cell receptor (beta chain) is drawn from a study of beta chain features in type 1 diabetes. The table lists this clone with a few counts. Its antigen is unidentified. Every isolated RNA sample was fully reverse transcribed, so sequencing captured expressed TCRB transcripts. Each sample of naive, central memory or regulatory T cells had, on average, about 3.57 million reads. Generated by immunoSEQ multiplex PCR, the TCRdb table keeps only in-frame clones and is missing some. The sample records about 170,000 clones, around 7.9% being singletons. Overall study results and limits: Shortening of TCRB CDR3s, moderate but significant, appeared in all four CD4+ subsets of Type 1 diabetes patients. Highly expressing activated T cells could be over-counted with a cDNA template. Possible PCR preference for shorter templates applied equally to patients and controls.

J gave up 4 bases and V 5 bases, and 22 bases lay outside the gene matches. This CDR3 spans 19 amino acids. CDR1 is SGHAT, CDR2 FQNNGV, per germline. This clonotype originated in a man in his late teens or twenties with type 1 diabetes. V usage is TRBV11-2 and J usage is TRBJ2-7, with 8 bases fitting TRBD2. The sample comprised central memory CD4+ T cells from blood. The CDR3 reads CASSTTLGGLDGRPYEQYF. The CDR3 DNA is TGTGCCAGCAGCACCACCCTGGGGGGACTAGATGGGCGACCTTACGAGCAGTACTTC.